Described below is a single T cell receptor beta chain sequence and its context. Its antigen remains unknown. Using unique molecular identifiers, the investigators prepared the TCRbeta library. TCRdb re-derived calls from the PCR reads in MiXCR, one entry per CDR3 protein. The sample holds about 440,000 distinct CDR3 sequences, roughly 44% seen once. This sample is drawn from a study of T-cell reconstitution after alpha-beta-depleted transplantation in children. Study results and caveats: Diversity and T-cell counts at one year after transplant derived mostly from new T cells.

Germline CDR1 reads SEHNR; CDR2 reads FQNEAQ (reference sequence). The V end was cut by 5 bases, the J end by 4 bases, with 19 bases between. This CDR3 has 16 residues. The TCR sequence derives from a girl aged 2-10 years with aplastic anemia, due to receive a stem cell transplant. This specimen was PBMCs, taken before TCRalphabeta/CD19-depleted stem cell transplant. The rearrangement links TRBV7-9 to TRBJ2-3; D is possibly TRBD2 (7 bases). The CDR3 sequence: CASSHEGEGRSDTQYF. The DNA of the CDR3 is TGTGCCAGCAGCCACGAGGGGGAGGGACGCTCAGATACGCAGTATTTT.